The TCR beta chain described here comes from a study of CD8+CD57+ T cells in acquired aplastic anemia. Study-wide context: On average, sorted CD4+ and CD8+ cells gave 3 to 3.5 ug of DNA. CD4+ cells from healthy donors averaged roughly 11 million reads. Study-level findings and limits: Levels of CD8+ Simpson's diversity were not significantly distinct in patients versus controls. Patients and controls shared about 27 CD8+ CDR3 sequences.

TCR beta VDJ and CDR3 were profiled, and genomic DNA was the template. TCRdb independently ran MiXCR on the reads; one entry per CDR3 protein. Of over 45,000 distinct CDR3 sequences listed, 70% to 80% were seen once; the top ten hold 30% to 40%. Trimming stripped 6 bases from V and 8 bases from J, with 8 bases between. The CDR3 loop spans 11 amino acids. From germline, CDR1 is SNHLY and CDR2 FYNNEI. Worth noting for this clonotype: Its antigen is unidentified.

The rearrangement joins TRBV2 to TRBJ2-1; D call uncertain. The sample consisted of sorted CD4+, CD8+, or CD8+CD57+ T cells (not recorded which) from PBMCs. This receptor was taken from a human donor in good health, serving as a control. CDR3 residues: CASRPSDEQFF. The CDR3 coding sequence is TGTGCCAGCAGGCCCTCGGATGAGCAGTTCTTC.